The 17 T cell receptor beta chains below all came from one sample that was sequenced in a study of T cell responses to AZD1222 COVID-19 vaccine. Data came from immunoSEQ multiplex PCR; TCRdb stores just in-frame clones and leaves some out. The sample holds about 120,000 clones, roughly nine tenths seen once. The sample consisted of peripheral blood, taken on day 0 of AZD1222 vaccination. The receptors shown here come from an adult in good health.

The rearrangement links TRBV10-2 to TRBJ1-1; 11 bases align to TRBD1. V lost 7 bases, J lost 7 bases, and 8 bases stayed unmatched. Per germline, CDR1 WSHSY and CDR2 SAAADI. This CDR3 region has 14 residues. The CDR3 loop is CASKPGQGGGEAFF. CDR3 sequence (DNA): TGCGCCAGCAAGCCGGGACAGGGGGGTGGTGAAGCTTTCTTT.

The CDR3, as DNA: TGTGCCAGCAGTTTAATAGTTCAGGGAAGCTCCTACGAGCAGTACTTC. This encodes CASSLIVQGSSYEQYF. V gene TRBV27 combines with J gene TRBJ2-7; TRBD1 might be the D (5 bases). Germline V gives CDR1 MNHEY, CDR2 SMNVEV (reference sequence). With 2 bases removed from V and 0 bases from J, the gap between germline ends came to 14 bases. This CDR3 region has 16 residues.

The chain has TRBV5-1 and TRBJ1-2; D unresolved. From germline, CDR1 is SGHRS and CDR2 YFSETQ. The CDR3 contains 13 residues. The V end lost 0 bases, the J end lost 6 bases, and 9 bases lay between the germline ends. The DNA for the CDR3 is TGCGCCAGCAGCTTGGTCCCTTATGATGGCTACACCTTC. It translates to CASSLVPYDGYTF.

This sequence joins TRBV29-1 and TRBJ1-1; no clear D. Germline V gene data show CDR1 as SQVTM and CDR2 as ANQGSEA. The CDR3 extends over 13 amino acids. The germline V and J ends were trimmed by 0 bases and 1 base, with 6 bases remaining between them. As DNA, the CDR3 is TGCAGCGTTGAAGAAGGAGGGAACACTGAAGCTTTCTTT. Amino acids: CSVEEGGNTEAFF.

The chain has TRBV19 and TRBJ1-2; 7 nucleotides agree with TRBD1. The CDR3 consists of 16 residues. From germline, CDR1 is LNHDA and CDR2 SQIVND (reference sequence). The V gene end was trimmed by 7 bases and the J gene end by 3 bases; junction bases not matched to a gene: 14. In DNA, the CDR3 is TGTGCCAGTACGAGGCAGGGGGTAATTTATGACTATGGCTACACCTTC. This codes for CASTRQGVIYDYGYTF.

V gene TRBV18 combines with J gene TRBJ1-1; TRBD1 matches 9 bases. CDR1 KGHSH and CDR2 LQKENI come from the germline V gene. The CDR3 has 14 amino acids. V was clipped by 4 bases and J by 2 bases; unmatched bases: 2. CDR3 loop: CASSLDRGNTEAFF. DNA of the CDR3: TGTGCCAGCTCACTGGACAGGGGTAACACTGAAGCTTTCTTT.

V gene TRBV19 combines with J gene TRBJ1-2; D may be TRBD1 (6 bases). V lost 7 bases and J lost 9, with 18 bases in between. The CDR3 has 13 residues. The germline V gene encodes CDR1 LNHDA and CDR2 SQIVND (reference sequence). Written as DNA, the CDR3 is TGTGCCAGTAAAGGGGGAACAGGGATGAGCTACACCTTC. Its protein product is CASKGGTGMSYTF.

The CDR3 coding sequence is TGTGCCAGTAGTCTCGCGACAGGGTGGGAGACCCAGTACTTC. This sequence encodes CASSLATGWETQYF. The chain has TRBV19 and TRBJ2-5, with 7 bases fitting TRBD1. Per the germline V gene, CDR1 is LNHDA and CDR2 is SQIVND (reference sequence). The V and J ends lost 5 bases and 5 bases, in that order; junction bases with no gene match: 8. The CDR3 is 14 residues long.

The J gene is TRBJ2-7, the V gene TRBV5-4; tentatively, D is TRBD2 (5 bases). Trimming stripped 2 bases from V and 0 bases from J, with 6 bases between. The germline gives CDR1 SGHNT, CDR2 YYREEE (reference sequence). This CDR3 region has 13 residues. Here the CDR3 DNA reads TGTGCCAGCAGCTTCACTAGCTCCTACGAGCAGTACTTC. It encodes CASSFTSSYEQYF.

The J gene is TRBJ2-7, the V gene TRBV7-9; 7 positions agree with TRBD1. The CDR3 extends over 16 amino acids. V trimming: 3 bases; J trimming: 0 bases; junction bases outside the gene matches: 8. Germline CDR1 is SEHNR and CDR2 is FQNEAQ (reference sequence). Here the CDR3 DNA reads TGTGCCAGCAGCTTGCTACCTGGGACAGTCTCCTACGAGCAGTACTTC. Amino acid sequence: CASSLLPGTVSYEQYF.

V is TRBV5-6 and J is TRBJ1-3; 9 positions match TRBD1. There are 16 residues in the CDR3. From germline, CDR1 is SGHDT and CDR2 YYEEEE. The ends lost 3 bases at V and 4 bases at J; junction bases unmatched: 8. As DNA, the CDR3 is TGTGCCAGCAGCTACCTACGGACAGGGGCCGGAAACACCATATATTTT. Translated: CASSYLRTGAGNTIYF.

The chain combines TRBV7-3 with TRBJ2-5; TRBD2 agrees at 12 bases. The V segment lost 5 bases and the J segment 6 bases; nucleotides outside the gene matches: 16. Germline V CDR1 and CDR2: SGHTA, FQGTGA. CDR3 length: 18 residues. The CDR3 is CASSPLPSLAGGLKTQYF. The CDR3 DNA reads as TGTGCCAGCAGCCCCCTCCCCTCACTAGCGGGGGGTCTAAAGACCCAGTACTTC.

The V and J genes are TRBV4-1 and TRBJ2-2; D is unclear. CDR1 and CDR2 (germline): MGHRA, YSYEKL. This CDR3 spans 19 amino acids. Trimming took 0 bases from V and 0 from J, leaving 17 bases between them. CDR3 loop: CASSQEVRTVSANTGELFF. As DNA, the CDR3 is TGCGCCAGCAGCCAAGAGGTTCGGACGGTTTCTGCGAACACCGGGGAGCTGTTTTTT.

The CDR3: CAIRISGGPYNEQFF. CDR3 nucleotides: TGTGCCATCAGAATTAGCGGGGGCCCCTACAATGAGCAGTTCTTC. V usage is TRBV10-3 and J usage is TRBJ2-1; 9 nucleotides match TRBD2. Looked up from germline, CDR1 is ENHRY and CDR2 is SYGVKD. Germline trimming cut 6 bases from V and 2 bases from J; bases unmatched to any gene: 5. The CDR3 is made up of 15 amino acids.

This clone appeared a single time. The CDR3 bases are TGTGCCAGCAGAGGACAGGGGGTTAGTGAAAAACTGTTTTTT. Its translation: CASRGQGVSEKLFF. The genes are TRBV6-5 and TRBJ1-4; 10 bases align to TRBD1. The germline CDR1 and CDR2 sequences are MNHEY and SVGAGI. V gave up 6 bases and J gave up 7 bases; unmatched junction bases: 5. The CDR3 runs 14 residues.

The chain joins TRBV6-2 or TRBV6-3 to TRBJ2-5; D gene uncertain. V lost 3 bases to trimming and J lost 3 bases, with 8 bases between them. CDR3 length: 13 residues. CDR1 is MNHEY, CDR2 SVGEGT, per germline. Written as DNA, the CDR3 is TGTGCCAGCAGTTATATGGCAGAAGAGACCCAGTACTTC. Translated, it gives CASSYMAEETQYF.

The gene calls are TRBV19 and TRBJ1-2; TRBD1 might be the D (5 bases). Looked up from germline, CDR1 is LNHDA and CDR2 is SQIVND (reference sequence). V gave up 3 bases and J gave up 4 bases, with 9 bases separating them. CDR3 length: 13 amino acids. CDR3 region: CASSMGGGYGYTF. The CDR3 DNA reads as TGTGCCAGTAGTATGGGGGGAGGCTATGGCTACACCTTC.